Listed below are T cell receptor beta chains from one sample, sequenced in a study of T-cell reconstitution after alpha-beta-depleted transplantation in children. MiXCR, run by TCRdb on the PCR reads, gives a single entry per CDR3 protein. The profile covers around 700,000 distinct CDR3 sequences, with less than 15% appearing a single time and around 0.76% taken by the ten largest. The source material was PBMCs, sampled before TCRalphabeta/CD19-depleted stem cell transplant. Every receptor here comes from a girl aged 2-9 years with congenital amegakaryocytic thrombocytopenia, due to receive a stem cell transplant. The CDR3 runs from the conserved cysteine through the conserved F or W. The D gene is left open where the match is weak. Clone sizes are given selectively: once, few, many, or a class where the clone is expanded.

abundance: many; v_gene: TRBV20-1; j_gene: TRBJ2-1; d_gene: TRBD2; CDR3nt: TGCAGTGCTAGACTTTCTCTAGCGGGGTACTACAATGAGCAGTTCTTC; CDR3aa: CSARLSLAGYYNEQFF
abundance: many; v_gene: TRBV5-1; j_gene: TRBJ2-1; d_gene: -; CDR3nt: TGCGCCAGCAGCCCCGGCAGGGGCAATGAGCAGTTCTTC; CDR3aa: CASSPGRGNEQFF
abundance: few; v_gene: TRBV10-3; j_gene: TRBJ2-5; d_gene: TRBD2; CDR3nt: TGTGCCATAAGGGGCGGGGGGAAAGAGACCCAGTACTTC; CDR3aa: CAIRGGGKETQYF
abundance: many; v_gene: TRBV4-2; j_gene: TRBJ2-1; d_gene: TRBD2; CDR3nt: TGTGCCAGCAGCCAAGATCAACCTGTTCTTAGCGGGAGGGCCTACTACTACAATGAGCAGTTCTTC; CDR3aa: CASSQDQPVLSGRAYYYNEQFF
abundance: -; v_gene: TRBV7-2; j_gene: TRBJ1-6; d_gene: -; CDR3nt: TGTGCCAGCAGCCACGCCCCGGGGAATAATTCACCCCTCCACTTT; CDR3aa: CASSHAPGNNSPLHF
abundance: many; v_gene: TRBV29-1; j_gene: TRBJ2-1; d_gene: -; CDR3nt: TGCAGCGTTGAAGCGTTCAATGAGCAGTTCTTC; CDR3aa: CSVEAFNEQFF
abundance: many; v_gene: TRBV20-1; j_gene: TRBJ2-1; d_gene: TRBD2; CDR3nt: TGCAGTGCTAGAACGCCTAGCGGGTTTTTCAATGAGCAGTTCTTC; CDR3aa: CSARTPSGFFNEQFF
abundance: -; v_gene: TRBV4-1; j_gene: TRBJ1-5; d_gene: -; CDR3nt: TGCGCCAGCAGCCATCCCGGACAGAAAAATCAGCCCCAGCATTTT; CDR3aa: CASSHPGQKNQPQHF
abundance: -; v_gene: TRBV2; j_gene: TRBJ2-7; d_gene: -; CDR3nt: TGTGCCAGCAGTGAATTTCGGACGGCCTCCTACGAGCAGTACTTC; CDR3aa: CASSEFRTASYEQYF
abundance: many; v_gene: TRBV20-1; j_gene: TRBJ2-1; d_gene: TRBD2; CDR3nt: TGCAGTGGCGGGAGGGCGAACAATGAGCAGTTCTTC; CDR3aa: CSGGRANNEQFF
abundance: -; v_gene: TRBV20-1; j_gene: TRBJ2-1; d_gene: TRBD2; CDR3nt: TGCAGTGCTAGACTAGCGGAAAACAATGAGCAGCTCTTC; CDR3aa: CSARLAENNEQLF
abundance: -; v_gene: TRBV20-1; j_gene: TRBJ1-6; d_gene: -; CDR3nt: TGCAGTGCTAGAGTGGCGGTAGGGAGCAGAAATTCACCCCTCCACTTT; CDR3aa: CSARVAVGSRNSPLHF
abundance: -; v_gene: TRBV5-1; j_gene: TRBJ2-7; d_gene: -; CDR3nt: TGCGCCAGCAGACGAGGCCAGACCCTTGGGACCTACGAGCAGTACTTC; CDR3aa: CASRRGQTLGTYEQYF
abundance: many; v_gene: TRBV5-1; j_gene: TRBJ2-3; d_gene: -; CDR3nt: TGCGCCAGCAGCTTGGCGTTCAGCGGGTTAATGGTTACGGATACGCAGTATTTT; CDR3aa: CASSLAFSGLMVTDTQYF
abundance: many; v_gene: TRBV12-3/TRBV12-4; j_gene: TRBJ1-1; d_gene: -; CDR3nt: TGTGCCAGCAGTTCCGAAACCGTCACTGAAGCTTTCTTT; CDR3aa: CASSSETVTEAFF
abundance: -; v_gene: TRBV4-1; j_gene: TRBJ2-5; d_gene: -; CDR3nt: TGCGCCAGCAGCCAAGTGGGTGGCGGCCAAGAGACCCAGTACTTC; CDR3aa: CASSQVGGGQETQYF
abundance: few; v_gene: TRBV5-1; j_gene: TRBJ2-3; d_gene: TRBD2; CDR3nt: TGCGCCAGCAGCCCCGGAGCGGGGGCTAGCACAGATACGCAGTATTTT; CDR3aa: CASSPGAGASTDTQYF
abundance: -; v_gene: TRBV5-1; j_gene: TRBJ2-7; d_gene: TRBD1; CDR3nt: TGCGCCAGCAGCGCGGGGACAGGGGGCCGCGACGAGCAGTACTTC; CDR3aa: CASSAGTGGRDEQYF
abundance: few; v_gene: TRBV27; j_gene: TRBJ2-7; d_gene: -; CDR3nt: TGTGCCAGCGCTCGGACGGCCTCCTACGAGCAGTACTTC; CDR3aa: CASARTASYEQYF
abundance: few; v_gene: TRBV27; j_gene: TRBJ2-7; d_gene: TRBD2; CDR3nt: TGTGCCAGCAGTCTACATAAAGGGGGGACTAGCGGGCCCTACGAGCAGTACTTC; CDR3aa: CASSLHKGGTSGPYEQYF
abundance: many; v_gene: TRBV5-1; j_gene: TRBJ1-5; d_gene: TRBD1; CDR3nt: TGCGCCAGCAGCCCTGGGGACAGAAATCAGCCCCAGCATTTT; CDR3aa: CASSPGDRNQPQHF
abundance: -; v_gene: TRBV7-9; j_gene: TRBJ2-1; d_gene: -; CDR3nt: TGTGCCAGCATTGGGTTTGACGAGCAGTTCTTC; CDR3aa: CASIGFDEQFF
abundance: few; v_gene: TRBV11-3; j_gene: TRBJ2-1; d_gene: TRBD2; CDR3nt: TGTGCCAGCAGCTTAGGGATGGCTAGCGGGAGGTACTGCAATGAGCAGTTCTTC; CDR3aa: CASSLGMASGRYCNEQFF
abundance: -; v_gene: TRBV27; j_gene: TRBJ2-3; d_gene: -; CDR3nt: TGTGCCAGCAGTTTGCAGAGAACCACAGATACGCAGTATTTT; CDR3aa: CASSLQRTTDTQYF
abundance: once; v_gene: TRBV10-1; j_gene: TRBJ2-1; d_gene: -; CDR3nt: TGCGCCAGCAGTGAGCGGCTAGGGATGGTGAATGAGCAGTTCTTC; CDR3aa: CASSERLGMVNEQFF
abundance: -; v_gene: TRBV7-8; j_gene: TRBJ1-2; d_gene: -; CDR3nt: TGTGCCAGCAGCTTAGCCCCCGACGGAAGCTATGGCTACACCTTC; CDR3aa: CASSLAPDGSYGYTF
abundance: few; v_gene: TRBV18; j_gene: TRBJ2-7; d_gene: TRBD1; CDR3nt: TGTGCCAGCTCACTAGGGACAGGACCGCAATACGAGCAGTACTTC; CDR3aa: CASSLGTGPQYEQYF
abundance: many; v_gene: TRBV29-1; j_gene: TRBJ2-7; d_gene: -; CDR3nt: TGCAGCGCAGGAGGGCAGCGCGCCTACGAGCAGTACTTC; CDR3aa: CSAGGQRAYEQYF
abundance: few; v_gene: TRBV3-1; j_gene: TRBJ2-3; d_gene: -; CDR3nt: TGTGCCAGCAGCCAAGATGCCAGGGGTACAGATACGCAGTATTTT; CDR3aa: CASSQDARGTDTQYF
abundance: few; v_gene: TRBV3-1; j_gene: TRBJ1-6; d_gene: TRBD1; CDR3nt: TGTGCCAGCAGCCAAGGGTACAGGGGTAATTCACCCCTCCACTTT; CDR3aa: CASSQGYRGNSPLHF
abundance: few; v_gene: TRBV5-1; j_gene: TRBJ2-1; d_gene: TRBD2; CDR3nt: TGCGCCAGCAGCTTTGGACTAGCCTCCCCCCATGAGCAGTTCTTC; CDR3aa: CASSFGLASPHEQFF
abundance: many; v_gene: TRBV20-1; j_gene: TRBJ2-1; d_gene: -; CDR3nt: TGCAGTGCTGACCGGGTTGTCGATGAGCAGTTCTTC; CDR3aa: CSADRVVDEQFF
abundance: few; v_gene: TRBV6-1; j_gene: TRBJ2-3; d_gene: -; CDR3nt: TGTGCCAACCCAGGGGAATGGGGCACAGATACGCAGTATTTT; CDR3aa: CANPGEWGTDTQYF
abundance: few; v_gene: TRBV5-5; j_gene: TRBJ1-1; d_gene: -; CDR3nt: TGTGCCAGCAGCTTGTGGTCTAACACTGAAGCTTTCTTT; CDR3aa: CASSLWSNTEAFF
abundance: -; v_gene: TRBV29-1; j_gene: TRBJ1-2; d_gene: -; CDR3nt: TGCAGCGCCGCGGGGGCAGGGGCCTATGGCTACACCTTC; CDR3aa: CSAAGAGAYGYTF
abundance: few; v_gene: TRBV18; j_gene: TRBJ2-3; d_gene: TRBD2; CDR3nt: TGTGCCAGCTCACAAAATAGCGGGAGAACAGATACGCAGTATTTT; CDR3aa: CASSQNSGRTDTQYF
abundance: many; v_gene: TRBV9; j_gene: TRBJ1-3; d_gene: -; CDR3nt: TGTGCCAGCAGCGTTCTGGAATCCTCTGGAAACACCATATATTTT; CDR3aa: CASSVLESSGNTIYF
abundance: few; v_gene: TRBV12-5; j_gene: TRBJ2-7; d_gene: TRBD2; CDR3nt: TGTGCTAGTGGTTTGAAAGTGACTAGCTCTGGGGAGCAGTACTTC; CDR3aa: CASGLKVTSSGEQYF
abundance: -; v_gene: TRBV2; j_gene: TRBJ2-3; d_gene: TRBD2; CDR3nt: TGTGCCAGCAAAGGGACTAGCGGGACGACAGATACGCAGTATTTT; CDR3aa: CASKGTSGTTDTQYF